This TCR beta chain was observed in a study of technical replicates of blood from a few donors. The table came from immunoSEQ multiplex PCR; TCRdb's copy has only in-frame clones and leaves some out. This sample has 45,000 to 60,000 clones, with roughly 91% found just once. CDR1 is SNHLY and CDR2 is FYNNEI in the germline V gene. The CDR3 is 11 amino acids. V gave up 11 bases and J gave up 3 bases, with 7 bases separating them. The genes are TRBV2 and TRBJ2-2; TRBD2 might be the D (6 bases). Sequenced input: PBMCs. The receptor comes from a human donor in good health. Some clones in this sample may be carry-over from other donors' samples. The CDR3 region has the DNA TGTGCCGGAGGGGACACCGGGGAGCTGTTTTTT. This encodes CAGGDTGELFF.